This passage covers 5 T cell receptor beta chains from one sample sequenced in a study of T-cell reconstitution after alpha-beta-depleted transplantation in children. During its preparation, the TCRbeta library received unique molecular identifiers. A single record per CDR3 protein comes from TCRdb applying MiXCR to the PCR reads. The table includes about 400,000 distinct CDR3 sequences, 15% to 20% detected once. Sample: PBMCs, mostly from graft donor cells, taken 360 days after TCRalphabeta/CD19-depleted stem cell transplant. These receptors came from a boy in the first two years of life who had a stem cell transplant for Wiskott-Aldrich syndrome, so the T cells may come from the graft donor.

The gene calls are TRBV20-1 and TRBJ2-5, with D possibly being TRBD2 (6 bases). This CDR3 is 13 amino acids long. The V and J ends lost 5 bases and 2 bases respectively, with 12 bases between them. CDR1 and CDR2 from the germline V gene are DFQATT and SNEGSKA (reference sequence). The CDR3 reads CSAPKGRQETQYF. The CDR3 coding sequence is TGCAGTGCTCCAAAGGGGAGGCAAGAGACCCAGTACTTC.

The gene calls are TRBV5-5 and TRBJ2-7; D not resolved. V was shortened by 4 bases and J by 2 bases, with 13 bases between the two germline ends. The germline CDR1 and CDR2 sequences are SGHKS and YYEKEE (reference sequence). This CDR3 comprises 14 residues. CDR3 sequence reads: CASSLYSLPYEQYF. Written as DNA, the CDR3 is TGTGCCAGCAGCCTATATAGCCTCCCCTACGAGCAGTACTTC. Full variable domain (outside the CDR3, taken from reference TRBV5-5 and TRBJ2-7): DAGVTQSPTHLIKTRGQQVTLRCSPISGHKSVSWYQQVLGQGPQFIFQYYEKEERGRGNFPDRFSARQFPNYSSELNVNALLLGDSALYLCASSLYSLPYEQYFGPGTRLTVT.

This clonotype occurred a few times. The chain carries TRBV25-1 and TRBJ2-1; D gene uncertain. CDR3 size: 10 residues. Germline values: CDR1 MGHDK, CDR2 SYGVNS. V was shortened by 4 bases and J by 8 bases, with 3 bases between the two germline ends. The CDR3 coding sequence is TGTGCCAGCAGTGTCCATGAGCAGTTCTTC. It yields the protein CASSVHEQFF.

This clonotype was seen more than once but under ten times. The rearrangement links TRBV4-3 to TRBJ2-2, with 12 positions matching TRBD2. V gave up 4 bases and J gave up 2 bases; unmatched junction bases: 2. Per germline, CDR1 LGHNA and CDR2 YSLEER. This CDR3 comprises 16 residues. Written as DNA, the CDR3 is TGCGCCAGCAGCCGGACTAGCGGGACCAACACCGGGGAGCTGTTTTTT. Translating gives CASSRTSGTNTGELFF.

This clonotype was detected a few times. The V and J genes are TRBV15 and TRBJ2-3, with D perhaps matching TRBD2 (6 bases). The germline V and J ends were trimmed by 3 bases and 2 bases, with 12 bases remaining between them. This CDR3 spans 15 amino acids. In germline, CDR1 is LNHNV, CDR2 YYDKDF (reference sequence). Here the CDR3 DNA reads TGTGCCACCAGCAGTCGACTAGTTGCCACAGATACGCAGTATTTT. Translation: CATSSRLVATDTQYF.